A selection of T cell receptor beta chains follows, all from one sample in a study of blood T cell repertoires in COVID-19. TCRdb's copy holds only in-frame clones and misses some; the assay was immunoSEQ multiplex PCR. Of just under 350,000 clones listed, more than 75% were seen once; the top ten hold less than 3.5%. The sequenced material came from peripheral blood. Receptors originate from a woman aged 18 to 35 who had recovered from COVID-19. CDR3s include the opening cysteine and the closing phenylalanine or tryptophan. A D gene is named only where the DNA matches it firmly. A row's size may be missing; if present it is once, few, many or a size class.

CDR3: CASSLGGTGGALGELFF; length: 17; size: .; D: TRBD1; V: TRBV7-2
CDR3: CASSQMTSISTDTQYF; length: 16; size: .; D: TRBD2; V: TRBV13
CDR3: CASRGLSGTLGTQYF; length: 15; size: once; D: TRBD2; V: TRBV3-1/TRBV3-2
CDR3: CASSLAPSGRGETQYF; length: 16; size: .; D: TRBD2; V: TRBV7-2
CDR3: CASSLGQGNYGYTF; length: 14; size: .; D: .; V: TRBV11-3
CDR3: CAWVSLIMNTEAFF; length: 14; size: .; D: .; V: TRBV30
CDR3: CASSLRSLSGSKYNTDTQYF; length: 20; size: once; D: TRBD2; V: TRBV11-3
CDR3: CASSLVSDTNYGYTF; length: 15; size: .; D: .; V: TRBV5-1
CDR3: CASSYRLAGVGNEQFF; length: 16; size: .; D: TRBD2; V: TRBV5-1
CDR3: CASSQQGDRNEKLFF; length: 15; size: .; D: TRBD1; V: TRBV7-2
CDR3: CASSPAGVPGANVLTF; length: 16; size: once; D: TRBD2; V: TRBV18
CDR3: CASSLLVSRVNTEAFF; length: 16; size: .; D: .; V: TRBV7-8
CDR3: CASGLVIVTGGTDTQYF; length: 17; size: once; D: TRBD1; V: TRBV12-5
CDR3: CASSLGQGMSEKLFF; length: 15; size: .; D: .; V: TRBV7-9
CDR3: CASSGLVFETQYF; length: 13; size: .; D: .; V: TRBV11-3
CDR3: CASSFLSGAGELFF; length: 14; size: .; D: .; V: TRBV28
CDR3: CASSFRVNYGYTF; length: 13; size: once; D: .; V: TRBV12-3/TRBV12-4
CDR3: CASSERGTQETQYF; length: 14; size: .; D: .; V: TRBV10-1
CDR3: CASSLVEGTSGPSTDTQYF; length: 19; size: .; D: TRBD2; V: TRBV7-4
CDR3: CAISESSTNYNEQFF; length: 15; size: .; D: .; V: TRBV10-3
CDR3: CASSLAGVSDTQYF; length: 14; size: .; D: .; V: TRBV7-2
CDR3: CASGGLQGYNQPQHF; length: 15; size: .; D: .; V: TRBV19
CDR3: CASSERLAGGSGELFF; length: 16; size: .; D: TRBD2; V: TRBV6-1
CDR3: CASSDGQGGEKLFF; length: 14; size: .; D: .; V: TRBV7-9
CDR3: CASGLGGGYEQFF; length: 13; size: .; D: .; V: TRBV6-5
CDR3: CASSWTGNYGYTF; length: 13; size: .; D: TRBD1; V: TRBV27
CDR3: CAISSRDRTTNYGYTF; length: 16; size: .; D: TRBD1; V: TRBV10-3
CDR3: CAISRQGQGESGELFF; length: 16; size: .; D: TRBD1; V: TRBV10-3
CDR3: CATSDLGRGADTQYF; length: 15; size: .; D: .; V: TRBV24-1
CDR3: CASSFGGSDETQYF; length: 14; size: .; D: .; V: TRBV23-1
CDR3: CASSDDTLASSYNEQFF; length: 17; size: once; D: .; V: TRBV6-2/TRBV6-3
CDR3: CATNRGTGELFF; length: 12; size: once; D: TRBD1; V: TRBV24-1
CDR3: CASSSGHLANYGYTF; length: 15; size: .; D: .; V: TRBV19
CDR3: CASSLAQGNEKLFF; length: 14; size: few; D: .; V: TRBV7-9
CDR3: CASSSRITGRFDYGYTF; length: 17; size: .; D: .; V: TRBV6-2/TRBV6-3
CDR3: CASSRRSNQPQHF; length: 13; size: .; D: .; V: TRBV6-6
CDR3: CAISGETDTQYF; length: 12; size: .; D: .; V: TRBV10-3
CDR3: CASSSFWGSGRSGELFF; length: 17; size: .; D: TRBD2; V: TRBV5-8
CDR3: CASETLESTDTIYF; length: 14; size: .; D: .; V: TRBV7-9
CDR3: CASSPSSSPRAGYTF; length: 15; size: .; D: .; V: TRBV6-6
CDR3: CASSLVGEHTEAFF; length: 14; size: .; D: .; V: TRBV7-7